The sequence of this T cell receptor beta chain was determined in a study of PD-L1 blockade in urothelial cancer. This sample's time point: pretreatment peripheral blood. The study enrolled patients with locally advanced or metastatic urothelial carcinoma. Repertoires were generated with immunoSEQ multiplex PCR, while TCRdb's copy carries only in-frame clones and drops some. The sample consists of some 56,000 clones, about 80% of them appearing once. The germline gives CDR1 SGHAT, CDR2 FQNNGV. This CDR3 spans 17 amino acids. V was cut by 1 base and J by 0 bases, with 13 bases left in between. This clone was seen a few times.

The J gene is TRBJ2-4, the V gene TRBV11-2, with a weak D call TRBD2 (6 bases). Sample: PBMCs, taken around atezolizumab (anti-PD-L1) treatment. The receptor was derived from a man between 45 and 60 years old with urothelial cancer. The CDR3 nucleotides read TGTGCCAGCAGCTTAGTAGGTGGGACTCTAGCCAAAAACATTCAGTACTTC. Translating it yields CASSLVGGTLAKNIQYF.